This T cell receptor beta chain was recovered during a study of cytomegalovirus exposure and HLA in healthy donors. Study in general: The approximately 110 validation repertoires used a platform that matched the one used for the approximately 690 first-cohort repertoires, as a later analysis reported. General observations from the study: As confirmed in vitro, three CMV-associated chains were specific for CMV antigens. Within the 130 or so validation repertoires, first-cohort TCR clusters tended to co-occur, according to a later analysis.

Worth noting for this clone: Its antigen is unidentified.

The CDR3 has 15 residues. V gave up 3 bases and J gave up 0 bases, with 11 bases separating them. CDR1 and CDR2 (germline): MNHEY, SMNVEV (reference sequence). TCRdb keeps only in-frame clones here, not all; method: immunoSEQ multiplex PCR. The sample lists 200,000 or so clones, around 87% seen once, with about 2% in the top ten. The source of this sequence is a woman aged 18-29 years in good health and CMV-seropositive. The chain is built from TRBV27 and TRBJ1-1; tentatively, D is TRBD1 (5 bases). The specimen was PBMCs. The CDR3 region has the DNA TGTGCCAGCAGTTTTTTTGGGGGGGTGAACACTGAAGCTTTCTTT. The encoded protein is CASSFFGGVNTEAFF.